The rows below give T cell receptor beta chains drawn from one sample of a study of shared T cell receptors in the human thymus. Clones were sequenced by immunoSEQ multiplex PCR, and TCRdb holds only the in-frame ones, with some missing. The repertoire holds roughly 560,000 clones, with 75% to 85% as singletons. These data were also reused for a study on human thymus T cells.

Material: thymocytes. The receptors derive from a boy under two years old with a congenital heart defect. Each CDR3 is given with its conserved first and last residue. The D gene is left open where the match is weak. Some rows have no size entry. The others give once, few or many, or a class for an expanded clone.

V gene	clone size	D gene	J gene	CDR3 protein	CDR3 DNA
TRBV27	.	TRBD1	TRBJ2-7	CASSSWDRASHEQYF	TGTGCCAGCAGCTCCTGGGACAGGGCTTCGCACGAGCAGTACTTC
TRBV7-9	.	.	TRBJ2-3	CASSTPHPGEGTDTQYF	TGTGCCAGCAGCACCCCTCACCCAGGGGAAGGAACAGATACGCAGTATTTT
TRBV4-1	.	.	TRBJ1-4	CASSRKRGGDANEKLFF	TGCGCCAGCAGCCGCAAAAGGGGCGGTGACGCTAATGAAAAACTGTTTTTT
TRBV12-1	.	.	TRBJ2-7	CARGQQHYEQYF	TGTGCCAGGGGGCAACAGCACTACGAGCAGTACTTC
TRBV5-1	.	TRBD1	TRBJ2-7	CASSFLGQGHEQYF	TGCGCCAGCAGCTTTCTGGGACAGGGGCACGAGCAGTACTTC
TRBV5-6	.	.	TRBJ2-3	CASSLSDTQYF	TGTGCCAGCAGCTTGTCGGATACGCAGTATTTT
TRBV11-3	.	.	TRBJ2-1	CASSPYDNEQFF	TGTGCCAGCAGCCCCTACGACAATGAGCAGTTCTTC
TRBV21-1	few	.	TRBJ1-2	CASQDSYYGYTF	TGTGCCAGCCAAGACAGCTACTATGGCTACACCTTC
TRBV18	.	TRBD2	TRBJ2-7	CASSPPASGTSYEQYF	TGTGCCAGCTCACCACCGGCTAGCGGTACTTCCTACGAGCAGTACTTC
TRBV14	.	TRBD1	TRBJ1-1	CASSQGQGRSNTEAFF	TGTGCCAGCAGCCAAGGACAGGGGCGTTCGAACACTGAAGCTTTCTTT
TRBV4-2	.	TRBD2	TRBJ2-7	CASSQGSPSGSIYEQYF	TGTGCCAGCAGCCAAGGCTCGCCTAGCGGGAGTATCTACGAGCAGTACTTC
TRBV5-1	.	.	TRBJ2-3	CASSSTGPTDTQYF	TGCGCCAGCAGCTCCACAGGGCCCACAGATACGCAGTATTTT
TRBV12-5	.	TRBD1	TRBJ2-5	CASGLGDREGGVQETQYF	TGTGCTAGTGGTTTGGGGGACAGGGAAGGAGGGGTACAAGAGACCCAGTACTTC
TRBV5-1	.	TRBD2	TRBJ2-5	CASSLGLAGDPQETQYF	TGCGCCAGCAGCTTGGGACTAGCGGGAGACCCCCAAGAGACCCAGTACTTC
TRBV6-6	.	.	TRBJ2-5	CASSPPPGKETQYF	TGTGCCAGCAGTCCCCCCCCCGGGAAAGAGACCCAGTACTTC
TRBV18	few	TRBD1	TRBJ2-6	CASSPNKDRGDRDGANVLTF	TGTGCCAGCTCACCAAATAAGGACAGGGGGGACCGGGACGGGGCCAACGTCCTGACTTTC